Listed below are T cell receptor beta chains from one sample, sequenced in a study of blood T cell repertoires in COVID-19. Profiling relied on immunoSEQ multiplex PCR, and the TCRdb table lists in-frame clones only, not all of them. The sample holds 180,000 or so clones, 75% to 90% seen once. Material for sequencing was PBMCs or T cells enriched from blood (not recorded which). Receptor source: a woman between 50 and 59 years old who had recovered from COVID-19. Both conserved end residues are part of each CDR3. Each record gives: J gene, V gene, clone size, D gene, CDR3 protein, CDR3 DNA. The D gene is left open where the match is weak. Rows give clone size only sometimes, using once, few, many, or a class for an expanded clone.

TRBJ2-5 | TRBV10-1 | . | . | CASSEGGRTETQYF | TGCGCCAGCAGTGAGGGGGGCAGGACAGAGACCCAGTACTTC
TRBJ1-4 | TRBV7-9 | . | TRBD1 | CASSLGQGAATNEKLFF | TGTGCCAGCAGCCTGGGACAGGGGGCCGCAACTAATGAAAAACTGTTTTTT
TRBJ1-4 | TRBV9 | . | TRBD1 | CASSPFHQGTGREKLFF | TGTGCCAGCAGCCCATTTCACCAAGGGACAGGGAGGGAAAAACTGTTTTTT
TRBJ2-3 | TRBV9 | . | . | CASSAVVGGDTQYF | TGTGCCAGCAGCGCGGTGGTGGGGGGAGATACGCAGTATTTT
TRBJ1-5 | TRBV6-4 | . | TRBD1 | CASRPGTGSGPQHF | TGTGCCAGCAGACCCGGGACAGGGTCCGGGCCCCAGCATTTT
TRBJ1-2 | TRBV7-2 | . | TRBD1 | CASSDKVRQGAPGYTF | TGTGCCAGCAGCGATAAGGTCCGACAGGGGGCGCCTGGCTACACCTTC
TRBJ2-1 | TRBV4-1 | . | TRBD2 | CASSQSLPGGGDEQFF | TGCGCCAGCAGCCAATCATTGCCGGGGGGGGGCGATGAGCAGTTCTTC
TRBJ1-4 | TRBV4-2 | few | . | CASSQLGGNNEKLFF | TGTGCCAGCAGCCAATTGGGAGGTAATAATGAAAAACTGTTTTTT
TRBJ2-5 | TRBV3-1/TRBV3-2 | . | . | CASSQALQETQYF | TGTGCCAGCAGCCAAGCCCTCCAAGAGACCCAGTACTTC
TRBJ1-6 | TRBV30 | . | . | CARRAGAGAPLHF | TGTGCCCGACGGGCAGGGGCAGGGGCACCCCTCCACTTT
TRBJ1-2 | TRBV14 | few | . | CASSQDQGSGYGYTF | TGTGCCAGCAGCCAAGACCAGGGATCCGGCTATGGCTACACCTTC
TRBJ1-1 | TRBV30 | once | . | CAWSGAGLEAFF | TGTGCCTGGAGCGGAGCAGGGTTAGAAGCTTTCTTT
TRBJ1-3 | TRBV15 | few | TRBD1 | CATSRGQGAGGNTIYF | TGTGCCACCAGCAGAGGACAGGGGGCAGGGGGAAACACCATATATTTT
TRBJ1-2 | TRBV28 | . | . | CASSPDSNGHYGYTF | TGTGCCAGCAGCCCCGACAGTAACGGGCACTATGGCTACACCTTC
TRBJ1-4 | TRBV6-1 | . | . | CASSEVWAGKEEKLFF | TGTGCCAGCAGTGAAGTATGGGCGGGAAAGGAGGAAAAACTGTTTTTT
TRBJ1-2 | TRBV27 | . | TRBD1 | CASSLRGQGFGYGYTF | TGTGCCAGCAGTCTAAGGGGACAGGGATTTGGCTATGGCTACACCTTC
TRBJ1-1 | TRBV13 | . | . | CASSLSQTEAFF | TGTGCCAGCAGCTTATCTCAGACTGAAGCTTTCTTT
TRBJ1-1 | TRBV29-1 | . | . | CSVQEFGTEAFF | TGCAGCGTACAGGAGTTCGGCACTGAAGCTTTCTTT
TRBJ1-2 | TRBV6-5 | . | . | CASSRTGRANYGYTF | TGTGCCAGCAGTCGGACGGGCAGGGCTAACTATGGCTACACCTTC
TRBJ1-6 | TRBV6-2/TRBV6-3 | . | . | CASSSISEAPLHF | TGTGCCAGCAGTTCCATCTCAGAGGCACCCCTCCACTTT
TRBJ2-2 | TRBV24-1 | . | . | CATSDFGVDGLTFAGELFF | TGTGCCACCAGTGATTTCGGAGTAGACGGCCTTACGTTCGCCGGGGAGCTGTTTTTT
TRBJ1-6 | TRBV30 | . | TRBD1 | CAGGQGARSPLHF | TGTGCCGGCGGACAGGGGGCTCGATCACCCCTCCACTTT
TRBJ2-3 | TRBV5-8 | . | . | CASSLQGRSTDTQYF | TGTGCCAGCAGCTTGCAGGGAAGAAGCACAGATACGCAGTATTTT
TRBJ1-6 | TRBV23-1 | once | . | CASSQWVAGSSYNSPLHF | TGCGCCAGCAGTCAATGGGTGGCAGGAAGCTCCTATAATTCACCCCTCCACTTT
TRBJ2-2 | TRBV9 | . | TRBD2 | CASSVDPPGTTNTGELFF | TGTGCCAGCAGCGTAGATCCGCCCGGGACTACCAACACCGGGGAGCTGTTTTTT
TRBJ1-4 | TRBV5-1 | . | TRBD1 | CASSRWTGENEKLFF | TGCGCCAGCAGCCGGTGGACAGGGGAAAATGAAAAACTGTTTTTT
TRBJ1-1 | TRBV24-1 | . | . | CATSGAGSPTEAFF | TGTGCCACCAGTGGGGCGGGGTCTCCCACTGAAGCTTTCTTT
TRBJ1-2 | TRBV20-1 | . | . | CSASRTNYGYTF | TGCAGTGCTAGTCGGACAAACTATGGCTACACCTTC
TRBJ2-2 | TRBV2 | . | . | CASIATSNTGELFF | TGTGCCAGCATCGCTACCTCGAACACCGGGGAGCTGTTTTTT
TRBJ1-6 | TRBV19 | . | . | CASSIGTVGVQPLHF | TGTGCCAGTAGTATAGGAACAGTCGGTGTACAACCCCTCCACTTT
TRBJ1-4 | TRBV9 | . | TRBD1 | CASNTGDDREKLFF | TGTGCCAGTAACACAGGGGACGACCGTGAAAAACTGTTTTTT
TRBJ2-1 | TRBV7-2 | . | . | CASSFLAYTNEQFF | TGTGCCAGCAGCTTCCTAGCGTATACAAATGAGCAGTTCTTC
TRBJ2-2 | TRBV3-1/TRBV3-2 | . | . | CACRDSGRRELFF | TGTGCCTGTCGGGACTCCGGAAGAAGGGAGCTGTTTTTT
TRBJ1-1 | TRBV19 | . | TRBD1 | CASIPRQGLNTEAFF | TGTGCCAGTATTCCGAGACAGGGGCTGAACACTGAAGCTTTCTTT
TRBJ2-3 | TRBV5-1 | . | . | CASSPTVQGADTQYF | TGCGCCAGCAGCCCGACGGTACAAGGGGCAGATACGCAGTATTTT
TRBJ1-2 | TRBV11-2 | . | . | CASSPSGAKIDF | TGTGCCAGCAGCCCATCTGGGGCCAAGATAGACTTC
TRBJ2-1 | TRBV6-4 | many | TRBD2 | CASSVLAGDYNEQFF | TGTGCCAGCAGTGTTCTAGCGGGAGATTACAATGAGCAGTTCTTC
TRBJ2-2 | TRBV10-1 | . | TRBD2 | CASSDSGRAAGELFF | TGCGCCAGCAGTGATTCCGGGAGGGCCGCCGGGGAGCTGTTTTTT
TRBJ2-5 | TRBV30 | . | TRBD2 | CAWDGPSGETQYF | TGTGCCTGGGATGGGCCTAGCGGGGAGACCCAGTACTTC
TRBJ1-5 | TRBV18 | . | . | CASSPATGNQPQHF | TGTGCCAGCTCACCAGCTACAGGGAATCAGCCCCAGCATTTT
TRBJ1-2 | TRBV12-3/TRBV12-4 | once | . | CASSFGREGIHF | TGTGCCAGCAGTTTCGGCAGGGAAGGTATTCACTTC
TRBJ1-6 | TRBV19 | . | . | CASSIKGMTSPLHF | TGTGCCAGTAGCATTAAGGGGATGACTTCACCCCTCCACTTT
TRBJ1-1 | TRBV19 | once | TRBD1 | CASHRDSMNTEAFF | TGTGCCAGCCATCGGGACAGCATGAACACTGAAGCTTTCTTT
TRBJ2-2 | TRBV27 | . | . | CASSLIQNTGELFF | TGTGCCAGCAGTTTAATACAAAACACCGGGGAGCTGTTTTTT
TRBJ1-4 | TRBV30 | . | . | CAWRAKAAGFGEKLFF | TGTGCCTGGAGGGCAAAAGCTGCGGGGTTTGGGGAAAAACTGTTTTTT
TRBJ2-3 | TRBV21-1 | . | . | CASGRGFVTDTQYF | TGTGCCAGCGGGAGGGGCTTCGTCACAGATACGCAGTATTTT
TRBJ1-5 | TRBV10-2 | . | TRBD1 | CASRGTAYSNQPQHF | TGCGCCAGCAGAGGGACAGCCTATAGCAATCAGCCCCAGCATTTT
TRBJ1-1 | TRBV6-5 | many | . | CASSSGRGTEAFF | TGTGCCAGCAGTTCGGGGAGAGGAACTGAAGCTTTCTTT
TRBJ1-2 | TRBV5-8 | . | TRBD1 | CASSLTRQGYYGYTF | TGTGCCAGCAGCTTGACCCGACAGGGATACTATGGCTACACCTTC
TRBJ1-6 | TRBV11-2 | . | TRBD1 | CASSLAGGYSPLHF | TGTGCCAGCAGCTTAGCAGGGGGGTACTCACCCCTCCACTTT
TRBJ2-3 | TRBV5-1 | . | TRBD2 | CASSRGTSGAYF | TGCGCCAGCAGCCGAGGGACTAGCGGGGCGTATTTT
TRBJ1-1 | TRBV9 | . | . | CASSVALIGGPNTEAFF | TGTGCCAGCAGCGTAGCATTAATTGGAGGGCCGAACACTGAAGCTTTCTTT
TRBJ1-3 | TRBV15 | . | . | CATSSRVAGNTIYF | TGTGCCACCAGCAGCCGGGTGGCTGGAAACACCATATATTTT
TRBJ1-1 | TRBV7-9 | . | . | CASNTGYTEAFF | TGTGCCAGCAATACAGGGTACACTGAAGCTTTCTTT